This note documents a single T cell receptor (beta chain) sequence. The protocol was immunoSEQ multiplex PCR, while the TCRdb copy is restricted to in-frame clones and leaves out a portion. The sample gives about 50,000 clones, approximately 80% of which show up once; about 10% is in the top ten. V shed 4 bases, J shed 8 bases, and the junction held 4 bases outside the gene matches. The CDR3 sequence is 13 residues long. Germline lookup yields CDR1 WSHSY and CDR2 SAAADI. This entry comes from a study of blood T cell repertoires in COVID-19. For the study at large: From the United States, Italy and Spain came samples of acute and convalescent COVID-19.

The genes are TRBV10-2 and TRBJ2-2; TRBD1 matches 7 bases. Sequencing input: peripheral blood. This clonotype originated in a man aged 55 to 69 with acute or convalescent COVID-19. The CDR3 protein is CASSVQGSGELFF. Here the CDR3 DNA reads TGCGCCAGCAGTGTACAGGGGTCAGGGGAGCTGTTTTTT.